The present T cell receptor beta chain was sequenced within a study of blood T cell repertoires in COVID-19. About the research overall: Acute and convalescent COVID-19 samples came from the United States, Italy and Spain. T cells, B-cell-depleted T cells, or PBMCs provided the cDNA or gDNA that served as material.

Authors' analysis steps: Reference gene primer amplification gave estimated nucleated cell counts. Profiled with immunoSEQ multiplex PCR; TCRdb holds only in-frame clones, not every one. V and J calls and clone size come straight from that table; D and trimming were deduced from the DNA. The sample lists about 39,000 clones, roughly nine tenths occurring once. The sequenced material came from peripheral blood. The clonotype originates from a man aged 50 or older with active COVID-19.

The CDR3 DNA reads TGTGCCAGCAGCAAAGGCGTCAGGGGGCGCGGAGCTTCCGAAAAACTGTTTTTT. This translates into CASSKGVRGRGASEKLFF. This rearrangement joins TRBV7-6 to TRBJ1-4, with 8 bases matching TRBD1. J lost 8 bases, V lost 5 bases, and 19 bases had no gene match. This CDR3 has 18 residues. Germline V lookup: CDR1 SGHVS, CDR2 FNYEAQ.